Sequencing of this T cell receptor beta chain was carried out in a study of CD8+ T cells in alopecia areata. Study overall: Scoring of treated patients' severity used the percentage of affected scalp area. Study conclusions and caveats: Baseline CD8+ expansion's link to response remains uncertain, as there was one nonresponder. Scalp clonality and expanded CD8+ clones among the top 100 showed significant decreases with tofacitinib.

Extracted RNA was reverse transcribed, and the resulting cDNA served as sequencing template. Some clones are missing from TCRdb's copy, which holds only in-frame ones; the method was immunoSEQ multiplex PCR. The table records approximately 42,000 clones, 50% to 70% of them present only once. The treatment was: oral pan-JAK inhibitor, 5-10 mg twice daily. Peripheral blood and lesional scalp punch biopsies came from alopecia areata patients. The germline V gene encodes CDR1 SQVTM and CDR2 ANQGSEA. Trimming pared 1 base from V and 5 bases from J, leaving 17 bases between. The CDR3 runs 15 residues. This clone was detected only a few times. The target antigen is unknown.

The chain links TRBV29-1 to TRBJ1-1, with TRBD1 as a possible D gene (5 bases). The TCR was taken from a human donor with alopecia areata. The material was CD8+ T cells sorted from blood, obtained at week 4, from a patient treated with tofacitinib. The CDR3 protein is CSVEGSRAGRTEAFF. The CDR3 region has the DNA TGCAGCGTTGAAGGATCCAGGGCCGGTAGGACTGAAGCTTTCTTT.